A selection of T cell receptor beta chains follows, all from one sample in a study of cytotoxic CD8 clonotypes in ibrutinib-treated CLL. Assay used: immunoSEQ multiplex PCR; TCRdb lists only in-frame clones, some missing. The table records some 140,000 clones, approximately 90% of them present only once. The specimen comprised PBMCs, sampled after 12 months of ibrutinib treatment. The receptors originated from a human donor with chronic lymphocytic leukemia. Each CDR3 is given with its conserved first and last residue. A D gene is named only where the DNA matches it firmly. The size of a clone is reported for some rows only, either as once, few or many, or as a class for expanded clones.

V	D	size	J	DNA	CDR3
TRBV9	-	-	TRBJ2-3	TGTGCCAGCAGCGTAGGCCTCATTAGCACAGATACGCAGTATTTT	CASSVGLISTDTQYF
TRBV5-5	-	few	TRBJ2-5	TGTGCCAGCAGCTCATCAGGAGACGAGACCCAGTACTTC	CASSSSGDETQYF
TRBV7-8	TRBD2	-	TRBJ2-7	TGTGCCAGCAGCTCCTTCAGGGAACTAGCGGGAGACCCTATCGAGCAGTACTTC	CASSSFRELAGDPIEQYF
TRBV5-1	-	-	TRBJ2-7	TGCGCCAGCAGCTTGGGAGTCCCCTACGAGCAGTACTTC	CASSLGVPYEQYF
TRBV7-9	-	-	TRBJ1-1	TGTGCCAGCAGCCTGACAGTGAACACTGAAGCTTTCTTT	CASSLTVNTEAFF
TRBV7-9	-	-	TRBJ2-3	TGTGCCAGCAGCTCGGACAATTTGCGCACAGATACGCAGTATTTT	CASSSDNLRTDTQYF
TRBV7-3	TRBD1	-	TRBJ2-2	TGTGCCAGCAGCCTCGGGACAGTGGACACCGGGGAGCTGTTTTTT	CASSLGTVDTGELFF
TRBV11-2	-	-	TRBJ2-1	TGTGCCAGCAGCGGTAGGTCCAATGAGCAGTTCTTC	CASSGRSNEQFF
TRBV7-3	TRBD2	-	TRBJ2-3	TGTGCCAGCAGCTTAAACCCTAGCGGGACGAGCACAGATACGCAGTATTTT	CASSLNPSGTSTDTQYF
TRBV5-1	-	-	TRBJ1-1	TGCGCCAGCAGCTTACAGGGAGAGACTGAAGCTTTCTTT	CASSLQGETEAFF
TRBV28	-	-	TRBJ1-5	TGTGCCAGCAGTTTACCCGAGGACGGAGAGTGGCCCCAGCATTTT	CASSLPEDGEWPQHF
TRBV4-3	-	-	TRBJ2-7	TGCGCCAGCAGCCAGGGTCGGGGCTTTTACGAGCAGTACTTC	CASSQGRGFYEQYF
TRBV11-2	-	-	TRBJ2-7	TGTGCCAGCAGCTTAGTAAAGGGCGCGGGCGAGCAGTACTTC	CASSLVKGAGEQYF
TRBV19	-	-	TRBJ1-2	TGTGCCAGTAGTATCCGGGTTAGGGATAACTATGGCTACACCTTC	CASSIRVRDNYGYTF
TRBV5-1	-	-	TRBJ1-2	TGCGCCAGCAGCTTGAGTAAGGGGACGGAGTATGGCTACACCTTC	CASSLSKGTEYGYTF
TRBV15	-	once	TRBJ2-7	TGTGCCACCAGCAGAGTGGAGGTGAAGGGTAGAAGGTACGAGCAGTACTTC	CATSRVEVKGRRYEQYF
TRBV28	-	-	TRBJ2-6	TGTGCCAGCACTTTAACAGGGACTGGGGCCAACGTCCTGACTTTC	CASTLTGTGANVLTF
TRBV7-9	TRBD1	-	TRBJ2-1	TGTGCCAGCAGCTCTATGGGACAGGTGAGCTCCTACAATGAGCAGTTCTTC	CASSSMGQVSSYNEQFF
TRBV6-5	-	-	TRBJ2-3	TGTGCCAGCAGTTACTCAGGGCCCGACACAGATACGCAGTATTTT	CASSYSGPDTDTQYF
TRBV28	-	-	TRBJ2-3	TGTGCCAGCAGTTTGGTCTACCTAATCGGGGATACGCAGTATTTT	CASSLVYLIGDTQYF
TRBV7-6	TRBD2	-	TRBJ2-7	TGTGCCAGCAGCCCGAGACTAGCGGCCGAGCAGTACTTC	CASSPRLAAEQYF
TRBV10-3	-	-	TRBJ1-1	TGTGCCATCACAGGACAGAACACTGAAGCTTTCTTT	CAITGQNTEAFF
TRBV30	TRBD1	-	TRBJ1-1	TGTGCCTTAAGACAGGGGGTCTCTTTCTTT	CALRQGVSFF
TRBV9	-	-	TRBJ2-7	TGTGCCAGCAGCCCCCCCCCGGGGGCCGAGCAGTACTTC	CASSPPPGAEQYF
TRBV4-2	-	-	TRBJ2-3	TGTGCCAGCAGCCAAGACGGGGCGGGGAATACGCAGTATTTT	CASSQDGAGNTQYF
TRBV7-6	-	-	TRBJ2-6	TGTGCCAGCAGCTTGGCTGGGGCCAACGTCCTGACTTTC	CASSLAGANVLTF
TRBV15	-	-	TRBJ1-2	TGTGCCACCAGCAGAGTCCGGGGATTCACTGAAGGCTACACCTTC	CATSRVRGFTEGYTF
TRBV7-6	TRBD2	-	TRBJ2-7	TGTGCCAGCAGCCCTAGCGGGGGGGGCTCCTACGAGCAGTACTTC	CASSPSGGGSYEQYF
TRBV6-6	TRBD1	-	TRBJ2-1	TGTGCCACCAAGGACAGGGGGAATGAGCAGTTCTTC	CATKDRGNEQFF
TRBV19	-	-	TRBJ2-1	TGTGCCACCCATGGGCAAGGGACTTCCGACCATGTCTTC	CATHGQGTSDHVF
TRBV6-1	-	-	TRBJ2-1	TGTGCCAGCAACCCGACCGGGACTGTGTACAATGAGCAGTTCTTC	CASNPTGTVYNEQFF
TRBV7-2	-	-	TRBJ2-7	TGTGCCAGCAGCTTAGAGGAGGGCCCCTACGAGCAGTACTTC	CASSLEEGPYEQYF
TRBV5-1	-	-	TRBJ2-1	TGCGCCAGCAGCTTGTCCGACGGAAGCGTTAATGAGCAGTTCTTC	CASSLSDGSVNEQFF
TRBV29-1	TRBD2	-	TRBJ2-1	TGCAGCGTTAGAGAGGGACTAGCGGAATACAATGAGCAGTTCTTC	CSVREGLAEYNEQFF
TRBV2	TRBD1	-	TRBJ2-7	TGTGCCAGCAGCCTTAACAGGGGGTCGAACGAGCAGTACTTC	CASSLNRGSNEQYF
TRBV7-8	-	-	TRBJ2-2	TGTGCCAGCAGCCGGGACTTCTCTTTGAGCACGGGGGAGCTGTTTTTT	CASSRDFSLSTGELFF
TRBV5-1	TRBD2	-	TRBJ2-1	TGCGCCAGCAGCTTTATAGCGGGAGTTGAGGGGGAGCAGTTCTTC	CASSFIAGVEGEQFF
TRBV6-1	-	-	TRBJ1-5	TGTGCCAGCAACCAACTGGCCCTTTCCAATCAGCCCCAGCATTTT	CASNQLALSNQPQHF